The 31 T cell receptor beta chains below come from one sample, sequenced in a study of Graves' ophthalmopathy and Graves' hyperthyroidism. Researchers took RNA transcripts and amplified TCR beta CDR3 regions from them. RT-PCR in the first round used HTBI primers; a second-round multiplex PCR followed. TCRdb reprocessed the multiplex PCR reads with MiXCR, giving one entry per CDR3 protein. Of fewer than 600,000 distinct CDR3 sequences in the sample, around an eighth are singletons; the top ten hold about 10%. The source material was blood. The source of these receptors is a woman between 25 and 40 years old with Graves' ophthalmopathy.

The chain is built from TRBV4-1 and TRBJ2-5; 8 bases line up with TRBD2. V was pared by 1 base and J by 5 bases, with 9 bases of the junction left unmatched. The CDR3 has 16 amino acids. Germline lookup yields CDR1 MGHRA and CDR2 YSYEKL. Here the CDR3 reads CASSQVPAGEQETQYF. The CDR3 nucleotides are TGCGCCAGCAGCCAAGTCCCAGCGGGGGAACAGGAGACCCAGTACTTC.

CDR3 in amino acids: CASSSTRLNTEAFF. In DNA form, the CDR3 reads TGCGCCAGCAGCTCTACGCGTTTGAACACTGAAGCTTTCTTT. This chain links TRBV5-1 with TRBJ1-1, with D uncertain. Per germline, CDR1 SGHRS and CDR2 YFSETQ. The germline V and J ends were trimmed by 3 bases and 0 bases, with 9 bases remaining between them. The CDR3 has 14 residues.

The sample holds many counts of this clonotype. CDR3 residues: CSARDLFPENYGYTF. The CDR3 nucleotides read TGCAGTGCTAGAGATCTATTCCCCGAAAACTATGGCTACACCTTC. V and J are TRBV20-1 and TRBJ1-2; D remains ambiguous. V was clipped by 0 bases and J by 2 bases, with 13 bases between them. This CDR3 spans 15 amino acids. Per the germline V gene, CDR1 is DFQATT and CDR2 is SNEGSKA (reference sequence).

This clonotype was picked up many times. The chain combines TRBV28 with TRBJ1-5; possibly TRBD1 for D (5 bases). The CDR3 extends over 15 amino acids. Trimming removed 2 bases from V and 2 bases from J, with 10 bases in between. CDR1 is MDHEN and CDR2 is SYDVKM in the germline V gene. The CDR3 region has the DNA TGTGCCAGCAGTTTACAGGGCGTGGGCAATCAGCCCCAGCATTTT. This translates into CASSLQGVGNQPQHF. Complete variable domain (other parts from reference TRBV28 and TRBJ1-5): DVKVTQSSRYLVKRTGEKVFLECVQDMDHENMFWYRQDPGLGLRLIYFSYDVKMKEKGDIPEGYSVSREKKERFSLILESASTNQTSMYLCASSLQGVGNQPQHFGDGTRLSIL.

Ten or more counts support this clonotype. The rearrangement uses TRBV19 and TRBJ2-7; no reliable D call. Germline assignment: CDR1 LNHDA and CDR2 SQIVND (reference sequence). Deletions cut 5 bases from V and 5 bases from J, with 4 bases between. The CDR3 extends over 10 amino acids. The CDR3 sequence: CASSEDEQYF. The CDR3 nucleotides are TGTGCCAGTAGTGAGGACGAGCAGTACTTC.

The table lists this clonotype with a few counts. This chain joins TRBV7-9 and TRBJ1-1; 7 bases fit TRBD1. The CDR3 spans 15 residues. J gave up 0 bases and V 4 bases, and 5 bases lay outside the gene matches. Looked up from germline, CDR1 is SEHNR and CDR2 is FQNEAQ (reference sequence). The CDR3 sequence is CASSSYRGMNTEAFF. The CDR3 DNA reads as TGTGCCAGCAGCTCCTACAGGGGCATGAACACTGAAGCTTTCTTT.

This clonotype was recorded many times. The chain recombines TRBV28 with TRBJ2-7; TRBD2 matches at 7 bases. Germline CDR1 reads MDHEN; CDR2 reads SYDVKM. The CDR3 has 15 amino acids. The J segment lost 5 bases and the V segment lost 6 bases, leaving 13 bases of the junction unmatched. CDR3 loop: CASSTARREIDEQYF. CDR3 nucleotides: TGTGCCAGCAGCACCGCCCGGCGGGAGATCGACGAGCAGTACTTC.

In its sample, this clonotype was seen many times. The chain combines TRBV4-2 with TRBJ2-5; D gene ambiguous. This CDR3 spans 14 amino acids. Trimming left V 1 base short and J 1 base short, with 7 bases between. Germline CDR1 is LGHNA and CDR2 is YNFKEQ. The CDR3 sequence is CASSQVGSQETQYF. The CDR3 DNA is TGTGCCAGCAGCCAAGTAGGGTCCCAAGAGACCCAGTACTTC.

This clonotype was seen at least ten times. The chain has TRBV2 and TRBJ2-5; weak D call: TRBD1 (5 bases). The V end was cut by 6 bases, the J end by 4 bases, with 12 bases between. CDR3 length: 13 amino acids. Germline CDR1 reads SNHLY; CDR2 reads FYNNEI. CDR3 nucleotides: TGTGCCAGCAGAAGGGGCCCGGGAGAGACCCAGTACTTC. This gives the protein CASRRGPGETQYF.

The chain is built from TRBV9 and TRBJ2-2, with a weak D call TRBD2 (6 bases). V lost 0 bases and J lost 0, with 9 bases in between. CDR1 and CDR2 (germline): SGDLS, YYNGEE. This CDR3 comprises 16 residues. The CDR3 region is CASSVGGGTNTGELFF. The DNA for the CDR3 is TGTGCCAGCAGCGTAGGGGGAGGTACGAACACCGGGGAGCTGTTTTTT.

This chain uses TRBV7-2 with TRBJ2-7; D is undetermined. The CDR3 is 14 amino acids. Trimming left V 0 bases short and J 3 bases short, with 9 bases between. Germline-derived CDR1 and CDR2 are SGHTA and FQGNSA. The CDR3 loop reads CASSLAGTHYEQYF. The CDR3 coding sequence is TGTGCCAGCAGCTTAGCGGGAACGCACTACGAGCAGTACTTC.

At least ten counts were recorded for this clonotype. The CDR3 DNA is TGTGCCAGCAGCTTAAAGGGAGAAGGGTGGCAGACCCAGTACTTC. Protein sequence: CASSLKGEGWQTQYF. J is TRBJ2-5 and V is TRBV7-3; D possibly corresponds to TRBD2 (5 bases). From germline, CDR1 is SGHTA and CDR2 FQGTGA. The CDR3 is 15 amino acids. Trimming took 1 base from V and 6 from J, leaving 15 bases between them.

The chain links TRBV11-1 to TRBJ1-4; no reliable D call. The CDR3 length is 16 residues. Trimming shortened V by 5 bases and J by 8 bases, and 21 bases separated the two germline ends. Per the germline V gene, CDR1 is SGHAT and CDR2 is FQDESV (reference sequence). The CDR3 region is CASSPQVFTQKEKLFF. The DNA of the CDR3 is TGTGCCAGCAGCCCCCAAGTTTTCACCCAAAAGGAAAAACTGTTTTTT.

This clonotype was seen at least ten times. The rearrangement joins TRBV14 to TRBJ1-3; D gene ambiguous. V shed 2 bases and J shed 0 bases, with 17 bases lying between them. This CDR3 contains 18 residues. Germline-derived CDR1 and CDR2 are SGHDN and FVKESK. The CDR3 region has the DNA TGTGCCAGCAGCCAACCGGACCCCAGGAAGAGCTCTGGAAACACCATATATTTT. Amino acid sequence: CASSQPDPRKSSGNTIYF. The full variable domain, rest sourced from reference TRBV14 and TRBJ1-3, is EAGVTQFPSHSVIEKGQTVTLRCDPISGHDNLYWYRRVMGKEIKFLLHFVKESKQDESGMPNNRFLAERTGGTYSTLKVQPAELEDSGVYFCASSQPDPRKSSGNTIYFGEGSWLTVV.

The table lists this clonotype with many counts. The V gene is TRBV7-8, the J gene TRBJ1-6, with D maybe TRBD1 (6 bases). V was pared by 0 bases and J by 9 bases, with 6 bases between. Germline CDR1 is SGHVS and CDR2 is FQNEAQ. This CDR3 contains 13 residues. CDR3 residues: CASSLARGSPLHF. The CDR3 region has the DNA TGTGCCAGCAGCTTAGCCAGGGGTTCACCCCTCCACTTT.

This clonotype came up many times. Written as DNA, the CDR3 is TGTGCCAGCAGTTTATTCCCTCCGACACAGGGCAATCAGCCCCAGCATTTT. Its translation: CASSLFPPTQGNQPQHF. The chain uses TRBV27 and TRBJ1-5, with D possibly being TRBD1 (5 bases). The CDR3 spans 17 residues. V dropped 1 base and J dropped 2 bases, with 15 bases sitting between them. CDR1 MNHEY and CDR2 SMNVEV come from the germline V gene (reference sequence).

In this sample, this clonotype turned up many times. The V call is TRBV6-1, the J call TRBJ2-5; D is tentatively TRBD1 or TRBD2 (6 bases each). Germline CDR1 is MNHNS and CDR2 is SASEGT. The ends were cut back, 6 bases at V and 3 bases at J, with 14 bases in the middle. The CDR3 contains 14 residues. The CDR3 nucleotides are TGTGCCAGCAGCGACGGGGGCTCGGAAGAGACCCAGTACTTC. Translating it yields CASSDGGSEETQYF.

In this sample, this clonotype turned up many times. The chain has TRBV5-1 and TRBJ1-1, with 7 positions matching TRBD1. J lost 5 bases, V lost 2 bases, and 12 bases had no gene match. Germline CDR1 SGHRS, CDR2 YFSETQ. This CDR3 has 16 residues. The DNA for the CDR3 is TGCGCCAGCAGCTTTCTGACAGGGAGCGAGGAGACTGAAGCTTTCTTT. Translated, it gives CASSFLTGSEETEAFF.

The chain employs TRBV7-8 and TRBJ1-1, with D uncertain. Trimming pared 2 bases from V and 1 base from J, leaving 11 bases between. This CDR3 contains 15 residues. Germline V gene data show CDR1 as SGHVS and CDR2 as FQNEAQ. Written as DNA, the CDR3 is TGTGCCAGCAGCTTATCGAGGGCGGGGAACACTGAAGCTTTCTTT. Encoded protein: CASSLSRAGNTEAFF.

A few counts support this clonotype. The rearrangement joins TRBV30 to TRBJ1-2; possibly TRBD1 for D (5 bases). The CDR3 is 15 amino acids. V was clipped by 5 bases and J by 0 bases, with 16 bases between them. CDR1 and CDR2 (germline): GTSNPN, SVGIG (reference sequence). The CDR3 bases are TGTGCCTGGGGAGGGGTCCTACCTTCTAACTATGGCTACACCTTC. As protein: CAWGGVLPSNYGYTF.

There are many counts of this clonotype. CDR3 residues: CASKGSNQPQHF. The CDR3, as DNA: TGTGCCAGTAAAGGGTCCAATCAGCCCCAGCATTTT. V gene TRBV6-1 combines with J gene TRBJ1-5; D gene ambiguous. Per germline, CDR1 MNHNS and CDR2 SASEGT. The CDR3 is 12 amino acids. V dropped 9 bases and J dropped 3 bases, with 9 bases sitting between them.

This clonotype has at least ten counts. The chain employs TRBV11-2 and TRBJ1-2; 8 bases agree with TRBD1. Germline loops: CDR1 SGHAT, CDR2 FQNNGV. V shed 7 bases, J shed 2 bases, and the junction held 12 bases outside the gene matches. The CDR3 totals 16 residues. The chain's CDR3 is CASMRRTGYRNYGYTF. The CDR3 bases are TGTGCCAGCATGCGAAGGACAGGGTACCGAAACTATGGCTACACCTTC.

This clonotype was recorded at least ten times. The V gene is TRBV19, the J gene TRBJ1-5; a weak D match, TRBD1 (5 bases). This CDR3 contains 13 residues. CDR1 LNHDA and CDR2 SQIVND come from the germline V gene (reference sequence). V was pared by 10 bases and J by 7 bases, with 17 bases between. CDR3 DNA sequence: TGTGCCAATAACCAGGGATGGGTCCAGCCCCAGCATTTT. Translating gives CANNQGWVQPQHF.

The sample holds many counts of this clonotype. The chain combines TRBV15 with TRBJ1-1; D not resolved. The V gene lost 0 bases and the J gene lost 1 base, with 6 bases spanning the gap. Germline loops: CDR1 LNHNV, CDR2 YYDKDF (reference sequence). The CDR3 sequence is 14 residues long. In DNA, the CDR3 is TGTGCCACCAGCAGAGATTCTCGGAACACTGAAGCTTTCTTT. Its translation is CATSRDSRNTEAFF.

This clonotype appeared many times. The chain uses TRBV7-8 and TRBJ1-5, with a weak D call TRBD1 (6 bases). CDR1 is SGHVS and CDR2 is FQNEAQ in the germline V gene. V lost 5 bases and J lost 4, with 21 bases in between. This CDR3 is built from 17 residues. CDR3 nucleotides: TGTGCCAGCAGCCCGGGGAGGGGGGGCAGACGGAATCAGCCCCAGCATTTT. Residues: CASSPGRGGRRNQPQHF.

This clonotype was picked up many times. V and J are TRBV15 and TRBJ2-7; 8 bases are shared with TRBD2. Germline CDR1 is LNHNV and CDR2 is YYDKDF (reference sequence). V lost 3 bases to trimming and J lost 3 bases; unmatched junction nucleotides: 4. The CDR3 has 14 amino acids. Here the CDR3 reads CATSSRTSSYEQYF. The CDR3 DNA follows: TGTGCCACCAGCAGTAGGACTAGCAGCTACGAGCAGTACTTC.

This chain links TRBV6-4 with TRBJ2-2, with D possibly being TRBD1 (6 bases). Trimming stripped 5 bases from V and 4 bases from J, with 11 bases between. The CDR3 totals 14 residues. The germline CDR1 and CDR2 sequences are MRHNA and SNTAGT. The CDR3 region has the DNA TGTGCCAGCAGTCAGGGGCGCGCCACCGGGGAGCTGTTTTTT. This codes for CASSQGRATGELFF.

Ten or more counts support this clonotype. The chain combines TRBV12-3 or TRBV12-4 with TRBJ1-5; D gene ambiguous. This CDR3 region has 19 residues. Trimming took 4 bases from V and 5 from J, leaving 27 bases between them. CDR3 bases: TGTGCCAGCAGTTCGTCGTGGGCCTATTTCAAAGTTCCTTATCAGCCCCAGCATTTT. Protein: CASSSSWAYFKVPYQPQHF.

This clonotype was found many times. This chain connects TRBV29-1 to TRBJ1-1; a weak D match, TRBD1 (5 bases). Germline-derived CDR1 and CDR2 are SQVTM and ANQGSEA. V lost 3 bases and J 0 bases, leaving 20 bases between the germline ends. The CDR3 extends over 17 amino acids. The CDR3, as DNA: TGCAGCGTTGAGGATATTAAGACAGTTTACATGAACACTGAAGCTTTCTTT. It translates to CSVEDIKTVYMNTEAFF.

In its sample, this clonotype was seen a few times. The V and J genes are TRBV3-1 and TRBJ2-2; D remains unclear. The CDR3 totals 14 residues. CDR1 is LGHDT and CDR2 is YNNKEL in the germline V gene (reference sequence). V was shortened by 1 base and J by 6 bases, with 9 bases between the two germline ends. DNA of the CDR3: TGTGCCAGCAGCCAAGGAAGCGCCGCCGGGGAGCTGTTTTTT. Translated: CASSQGSAAGELFF. Full variable domain (rest looked up from reference TRBV3-1 and TRBJ2-2): DTAVSQTPKYLVTQMGNDKSIKCEQNLGHDTMYWYKQDSKKFLKIMFSYNNKELIINETVPNRFSPKSPDKAHLNLHINSLELGDSAVYFCASSQGSAAGELFFGEGSRLTVL.

A few counts support this clonotype. One junction end does not reproduce the germline sequence, and a read error may be involved. V usage is TRBV27 and J usage is TRBJ2-7; D uncertain. Germline V gene sequence: CDR1 MNHEY, CDR2 SMNVEV (reference sequence). There are 14 residues in the CDR3. The CDR3: CASSSPNSLYEQHF. As DNA, the CDR3 is TGTGCCAGCAGTTCACCGAATAGCTTATACGAGCAGCACTTC.